This TCR beta chain was recovered during a study of T-cell reconstitution after alpha-beta-depleted transplantation in children. Study-level points and caveats: Alpha-beta T cells present about two months after transplant were reported to originate from several hundred expanded graft clones. Several patients had high TCRbeta diversity at day 60; it came from surviving recipient T cells and thymic progenitors.

The CDR3 runs 16 residues. The junction had 10 bases not matched to a gene; V was cut back by 6 bases and J by 4 bases. Germline V gene lookup returns CDR1 SGHTA and CDR2 FQGTGA. Unique molecular identifiers were incorporated during preparation of the TCRbeta library. From the PCR reads, TCRdb called clonotypes with MiXCR, one entry per CDR3 protein. The repertoire has about 600,000 distinct CDR3 sequences, under 15% of them found once; the top ten carry about 2.2%. This clonotype was observed a handful of times. Its matching antigen is unknown. Source: PBMCs, mostly from graft donor cells, taken 360 days after TCRalphabeta/CD19-depleted stem cell transplant. The origin of this receptor is a male patient under 18 who had a stem cell transplant for acute myeloid leukemia, so the T cells may come from the graft donor. The chain uses TRBV7-3 and TRBJ2-2; 8 positions agree with TRBD1. In DNA form, the CDR3 reads TGTGCCAGCAGGCCTACCGGGACAGGCAGCACCGGGGAGCTGTTTTTT. It encodes CASRPTGTGSTGELFF. Full variable domain (rest looked up from reference TRBV7-3 and TRBJ2-2): GAGVSQTPSNKVTEKGKYVELRCDPISGHTALYWYRQSLGQGPEFLIYFQGTGAADDSGLPNDRFFAVRPEGSVSTLKIQRTERGDSAVYLCASRPTGTGSTGELFFGEGSRLTVL.